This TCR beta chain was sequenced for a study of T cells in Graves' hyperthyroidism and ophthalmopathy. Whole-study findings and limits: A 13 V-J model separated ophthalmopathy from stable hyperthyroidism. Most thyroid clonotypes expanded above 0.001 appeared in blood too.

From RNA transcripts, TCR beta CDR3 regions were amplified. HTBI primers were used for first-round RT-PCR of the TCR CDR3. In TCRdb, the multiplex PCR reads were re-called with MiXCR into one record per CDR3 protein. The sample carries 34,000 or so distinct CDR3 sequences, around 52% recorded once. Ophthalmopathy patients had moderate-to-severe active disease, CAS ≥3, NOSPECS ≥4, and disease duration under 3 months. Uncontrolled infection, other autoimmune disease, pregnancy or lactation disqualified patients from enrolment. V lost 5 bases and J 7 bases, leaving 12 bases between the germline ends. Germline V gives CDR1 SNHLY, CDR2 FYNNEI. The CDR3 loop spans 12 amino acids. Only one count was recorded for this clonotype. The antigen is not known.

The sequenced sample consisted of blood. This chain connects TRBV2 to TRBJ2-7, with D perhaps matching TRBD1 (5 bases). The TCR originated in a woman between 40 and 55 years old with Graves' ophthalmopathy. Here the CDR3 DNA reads TGTGCCAGCAGTCGGGCAGGGCGGGAGCAGTACTTC. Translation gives CASSRAGREQYF.